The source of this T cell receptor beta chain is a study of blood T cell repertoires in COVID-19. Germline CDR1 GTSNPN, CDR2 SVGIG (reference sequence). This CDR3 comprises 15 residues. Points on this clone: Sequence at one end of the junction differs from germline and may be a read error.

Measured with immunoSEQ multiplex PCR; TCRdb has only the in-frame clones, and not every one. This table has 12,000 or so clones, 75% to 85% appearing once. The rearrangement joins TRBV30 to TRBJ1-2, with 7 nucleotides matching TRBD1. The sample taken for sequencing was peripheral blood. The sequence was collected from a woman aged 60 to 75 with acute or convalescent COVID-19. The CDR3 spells CARRLKTGKEDGYTF. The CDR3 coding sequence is TGTGCCCGGAGACTTAAGACAGGGAAGGAAGATGGCTACACCTTC.